This TCR beta chain was profiled in a study of T cells in Graves' hyperthyroidism and ophthalmopathy. Broader study findings: Most thyroid clonotypes expanded above 0.001 were also detected in blood.

The CDR3 length is 17 residues. Germline V gives CDR1 SGHAT, CDR2 FQNNGV. Trimming took 2 bases from V and 5 from J, leaving 20 bases between them. Using RNA transcripts as the source, TCR beta CDR3 regions were amplified. The HTBI primer set served for first-round RT-PCR of the TCR CDR3. In TCRdb, the multiplex PCR reads were re-called with MiXCR into one record per CDR3 protein. Here the sample spans hundreds of thousands of distinct CDR3 sequences, approximately 14% being singletons. This clonotype was detected ten times or more. Its antigen is still unknown. Calling Graves' hyperthyroidism stable meant ophthalmopathy did not progress within 18 months. Exclusion of patients followed from uncontrolled infection, other autoimmune disease, pregnancy or lactation. Diagnostic decisions used clinical symptoms, serum thyroxine and TRAb, thyroid ultrasound and orbital computed tomography.

This TCR derives from a young woman with Graves' hyperthyroidism. The rearrangement joins TRBV11-2 to TRBJ2-3; D might be TRBD2 (6 bases). Source material: blood. The DNA of the CDR3 is TGTGCCAGCAGCTTATTTACCGGGACTTCCGATAGAGATACGCAGTATTTT. This codes for CASSLFTGTSDRDTQYF.